The 27 T cell receptor beta chains listed next were all sequenced from one sample in a study of spatial heterogeneity in lung cancer. TCRdb reanalysed the 5' RACE reads using MiXCR and keeps one entry per CDR3 protein. This table holds around 25,000 distinct CDR3 sequences, about 5.2% found once. Time point specified: blood at routine non-recurrence follow-up after resection. The source was PBMCs, collected at follow-up. These TCRs come from a female donor with early-stage non-small cell lung cancer.

The sample holds many counts of this clonotype. The genes are TRBV19 and TRBJ1-5; D is undetermined. V shed 3 bases and J shed 0 bases, with 9 bases lying between them. The CDR3 sequence is 15 residues long. Germline lookup yields CDR1 LNHDA and CDR2 SQIVND (reference sequence). The CDR3, as DNA: TGTGCCAGTAGTATTGATTCAAGTAGCAATCAGCCCCAGCATTTT. Translation gives CASSIDSSSNQPQHF.

There are many counts of this clonotype. This chain links TRBV4-2 with TRBJ2-2; 11 nucleotides align to TRBD2. The CDR3 sequence is 19 residues long. Germline V gives CDR1 LGHNA, CDR2 YNFKEQ. Trimming at V came to 1 base and at J to 3 bases, leaving 10 bases not matched to a gene. Here the CDR3 reads CASSQGNSGRASDTGELFF. For the CDR3, the DNA is TGTGCCAGCAGCCAAGGGAATAGCGGGAGGGCCTCGGACACCGGGGAGCTGTTTTTT.

At least ten counts were recorded for this clonotype. The junction departs from germline at one end; a sequencing error may be responsible. This chain connects TRBV7-2 to TRBJ2-3; tentative D call: TRBD1 (5 bases). The length of the CDR3 is 12 residues. Germline-derived CDR1 and CDR2 are SGHTA and FQGNSA. CDR3 protein: CASSRPGQKKAF. CDR3 in DNA: TGTGCCAGCTCTCGCCCAGGGCAAAAGAAAGCTTTT.

This clonotype has ten or more counts. This rearrangement joins TRBV9 to TRBJ2-3; no clear D. The V gene lost 2 bases and the J gene lost 6 bases, with 13 bases spanning the gap. The CDR3 runs to 14 residues. Per the germline V gene, CDR1 is SGDLS and CDR2 is YYNGEE. This chain's CDR3 is CASSVSPVVDTQYF. DNA of the CDR3: TGTGCCAGCAGCGTCTCCCCCGTGGTGGATACGCAGTATTTT.

This clonotype was recorded at least ten times. The chain links TRBV28 to TRBJ2-3; D is unresolved. CDR1 is MDHEN, CDR2 SYDVKM, per germline. The CDR3 has 14 amino acids. Trimming removed 6 bases at V and 6 bases at J, with 16 bases between. As DNA, the CDR3 is TGTGCCAGCAGCCTTGGGATGCAACTGGATACGCAGTATTTT. This gives the protein CASSLGMQLDTQYF.

This clonotype was counted ten times or more. This chain joins TRBV2 and TRBJ2-7; 12 nucleotides align to TRBD2. CDR1 SNHLY and CDR2 FYNNEI come from the germline V gene. Unmatched junction bases numbered 4, after V lost 7 bases and J lost 3 bases. The CDR3 has 14 residues. The CDR3 here is CASTPTSGSYEQYF. CDR3 DNA sequence: TGTGCCAGCACCCCGACTAGCGGGAGCTACGAGCAGTACTTC.

This clonotype was observed many times. Sequence at one end of the junction differs from germline and may be a read error. This sequence joins TRBV27 and TRBJ2-2, with 9 bases matching TRBD2. Germline loops: CDR1 MNHEY, CDR2 SMNVEV (reference sequence). The CDR3 has 16 residues. The DNA for the CDR3 is TGTGCCACCAGTTTGGGAGCGGGAGGGAACACCGGGGAGCTGTTTTTT. Its protein product is CATSLGAGGNTGELFF.

This clonotype was observed at least ten times. The chain employs TRBV29-1 and TRBJ2-2, with a tentative D call TRBD1 (5 bases). From germline, CDR1 is SQVTM and CDR2 ANQGSEA. There are 12 residues in the CDR3. Trimming took 2 bases from V and 4 from J, leaving 5 bases between them. In DNA, the CDR3 is TGCAGCGTTGAAAGGGGCACCGGGGAGCTGTTTTTT. Protein: CSVERGTGELFF.

This clonotype has only a few counts. The chain uses TRBV6-2 or TRBV6-3 and TRBJ2-5, with D perhaps being TRBD1 or TRBD2 (5 bases each). The germline V gene has CDR1 MNHEY and CDR2 SVGEGT. The CDR3 is made up of 12 amino acids. Trimming pared 6 bases from V and 9 bases from J, leaving 14 bases between. CDR3 DNA: TGTGCCAGCAGGGGGGACCCACGGGCCCAGTACTTC. This gives the protein CASRGDPRAQYF.

This clonotype was counted many times. V is TRBV6-2 or TRBV6-3 and J is TRBJ1-5; no firm D call. The CDR3 is 16 amino acids. Trimming removed 2 bases from V and 4 bases from J, with 15 bases in between. Germline values: CDR1 MNHEY, CDR2 SVGEGT. CDR3 sequence (DNA): TGTGCCAGCAGTTACGAGGGTCTGCAACCAAATCAGCCCCAGCATTTT. This codes for CASSYEGLQPNQPQHF.

This clonotype was detected only a few times. V and J are TRBV7-9 and TRBJ2-1; 7 positions match TRBD2. V gave up 4 bases and J gave up 8 bases; unmatched junction bases: 11. CDR3 size: 15 residues. Germline assignment: CDR1 SEHNR and CDR2 FQNEAQ (reference sequence). CDR3 residues: CASSSRGGAQYEQFF. The CDR3 region has the DNA TGTGCCAGCAGCTCACGGGGAGGGGCACAATATGAGCAGTTCTTC.

This clonotype showed up many times. The J gene is TRBJ2-1, the V gene TRBV10-3; 10 positions agree with TRBD2. This CDR3 comprises 14 residues. The germline V gene encodes CDR1 ENHRY and CDR2 SYGVKD. The V segment lost 10 bases and the J segment 6 bases; nucleotides outside the gene matches: 9. The CDR3 reads CATWTSGDVNEQFF. CDR3 DNA sequence: TGTGCCACATGGACTAGCGGTGACGTCAATGAGCAGTTCTTC.

This clonotype was recorded many times. The chain couples TRBV29-1 to TRBJ1-5, with a weak D call TRBD1 (6 bases). The germline V and J ends were trimmed by 5 bases and 5 bases, with 13 bases remaining between them. The CDR3 runs 13 residues. Germline V gives CDR1 SQVTM, CDR2 ANQGSEA. The CDR3 protein is CSVSPGADQPQHF. The CDR3 region has the DNA TGCAGCGTTTCTCCAGGGGCGGATCAGCCCCAGCATTTT.

The J gene is TRBJ1-4, the V gene TRBV28, with D possibly being TRBD1 (6 bases). The CDR3 totals 14 residues. Per germline, CDR1 MDHEN and CDR2 SYDVKM. V gave up 6 bases and J gave up 4 bases, with 12 bases separating them. Here the CDR3 DNA reads TGTGCCAGCAGGAACGGGGGCCTTAATGAAAAACTGTTTTTT. This gives the protein CASRNGGLNEKLFF.

The table lists this clonotype with many counts. The V call is TRBV29-1, the J call TRBJ2-1, with TRBD2 matching 11 bases. This CDR3 contains 14 residues. V was pared by 7 bases and J by 7 bases, with 9 bases of the junction left unmatched. CDR1 is SQVTM and CDR2 is ANQGSEA in the germline V gene. The DNA of the CDR3 is TGCAGCGGTGCCCTAGCGGGGGGCTGGAATGAGCAGTTCTTC. It is translated as CSGALAGGWNEQFF.

This clonotype was seen a handful of times. The CDR3 DNA reads TGCAGTGCTAGAGACTCCACGGGGGGGAGAGAGACCCAGTACTTC. Protein sequence: CSARDSTGGRETQYF. This chain joins TRBV20-1 and TRBJ2-5, with TRBD2 matching over 8 bases. This CDR3 has 15 amino acids. J lost 4 bases, V lost 0 bases, and 7 bases had no gene match. The germline CDR1 and CDR2 sequences are DFQATT and SNEGSKA (reference sequence).

Many counts were recorded for this clonotype. The chain is built from TRBV29-1 and TRBJ2-3; TRBD2 is a possible D gene (6 bases). The CDR3 has 12 residues. The germline CDR1 and CDR2 sequences are SQVTM and ANQGSEA. Trimming left V 8 bases short and J 1 base short, with 10 bases between. The DNA for the CDR3 is TGCAGCTCGGGGGAGGGCACAGATACGCAGTATTTT. Translating gives CSSGEGTDTQYF.

This clonotype was counted ten times or more. The chain is built from TRBV4-3 and TRBJ2-5; no clear D. The CDR3 has 16 amino acids. V was cut by 4 bases and J by 1 base, with 16 bases left in between. Germline V lookup: CDR1 LGHNA, CDR2 YSLEER. CDR3 nucleotide sequence: TGCGCCAGCAGCCTGAGCCTACACGGACCCCAAGAGACCCAGTACTTC. Its translation is CASSLSLHGPQETQYF.

This clonotype was observed at least ten times. Here the CDR3 reads CASSSGQGGNTIYF. The CDR3 nucleotides are TGTGCCAGCAGCTCGGGACAGGGAGGCAACACCATATATTTT. The V and J genes are TRBV7-2 and TRBJ1-3; 9 nucleotides agree with TRBD1. The germline gives CDR1 SGHTA, CDR2 FQGNSA. The CDR3 has 14 residues. With 4 bases clipped from V and 7 bases from J, the junction kept 5 bases outside the gene matches.

This clonotype was counted at least ten times. The chain is built from TRBV11-1 and TRBJ2-2, with 9 nucleotides matching TRBD1. The germline V gene has CDR1 SGHAT and CDR2 FQDESV (reference sequence). The CDR3 is 15 residues long. V lost 3 bases and J lost 4; bases outside the gene matches: 3. The CDR3 region has the DNA TGTGCCAGCAGCTTCCGACAGGGGGGCACCGGGGAGCTGTTTTTT. It codes for CASSFRQGGTGELFF. The whole variable domain, filled in from reference TRBV11-1 and TRBJ2-2, reads EAEVAQSPRYKITEKSQAVAFWCDPISGHATLYWYRQILGQGPELLVQFQDESVVDDSQLPKDRFSAERLKGVDSTLKIQPAELGDSAMYLCASSFRQGGTGELFFGEGSRLTVL.

In this sample, this clonotype turned up a few times. The genes are TRBV20-1 and TRBJ2-7; 12 nucleotides align to TRBD2. The germline V gene encodes CDR1 DFQATT and CDR2 SNEGSKA (reference sequence). Trimming cost V 5 bases and J 0 bases; bases outside gene matches: 8. This CDR3 has 16 residues. CDR3 residues: CSAQLPTSGSSYEQYF. The CDR3, as DNA: TGCAGTGCTCAGCTCCCGACTAGCGGGAGCTCCTACGAGCAGTACTTC.

This clonotype showed up many times. The J gene is TRBJ2-6, the V gene TRBV5-6; TRBD1 aligns across 8 bases. Germline CDR1 and CDR2: SGHDT and YYEEEE. This CDR3 has 21 amino acids. J lost 0 bases, V lost 5 bases, and 19 bases had no gene match. In nucleotides, the CDR3 is TGTGCCAGCAGAAGAAGGAGTTTCCGGGACAGGCCTATCTCTGGGGCCAACGTCCTGACTTTC. Protein product: CASRRRSFRDRPISGANVLTF.

This clonotype was seen at least ten times. The V gene is TRBV10-3, the J gene TRBJ2-1; 11 bases are shared with TRBD1. V was pared by 5 bases and J by 10 bases, with 4 bases of the junction left unmatched. The CDR3 is 13 residues long. The germline V gene encodes CDR1 ENHRY and CDR2 SYGVKD. CDR3: CAISPGQGDEQFF. The CDR3 DNA reads TGTGCCATCAGTCCGGGACAGGGGGACGAGCAGTTCTTC.

This clonotype was counted ten times or more. The rearrangement links TRBV29-1 to TRBJ2-3, with 14 bases identical to TRBD2. V shed 6 bases and J 2 bases; nucleotides not matched to a gene: 7. The CDR3 has 16 amino acids. The germline CDR1 and CDR2 sequences are SQVTM and ANQGSEA. In nucleotides, the CDR3 is TGCAGCGTGGATGGGACTAGCGGGAGCAACACAGATACGCAGTATTTT. It specifies CSVDGTSGSNTDTQYF.

There are many counts of this clonotype. The rearrangement joins TRBV6-5 to TRBJ1-5, with 7 bases matching TRBD1. This CDR3 spans 14 amino acids. Germline trimming cut 5 bases from V and 3 bases from J; bases unmatched to any gene: 4. The germline V gene encodes CDR1 MNHEY and CDR2 SVGAGI. The CDR3: CASSPGGNNQPQHF. CDR3 DNA: TGTGCCAGCAGTCCAGGGGGTAACAATCAGCCCCAGCATTTT.

Worth noting for this clonotype: It may be a read error: a sequence one base away is much more abundant. CDR3 DNA: TGTGCCAGTAGTCAAAAGGGACTAGCGGACTACGAGCGGTACTTC. Its protein is CASSQKGLADYERYF. V and J are TRBV19 and TRBJ2-7, with TRBD2 identical over 11 bases. Germline CDR1 and CDR2: LNHDA and SQIVND (reference sequence). CDR3 length: 15 amino acids.

The chain links TRBV7-2 to TRBJ2-7, with TRBD1 identical over 8 bases. Germline-derived CDR1 and CDR2 are SGHTA and FQGNSA. V gave up 1 base and J gave up 4 bases; unmatched junction bases: 3. The CDR3 consists of 14 residues. The CDR3 nucleotides read TGTGCCAGCAGCTTAGGGACAGGGATTTACGAGCAGTACTTC. It encodes CASSLGTGIYEQYF.